Below, 28 T cell receptor beta chains from the same sample are listed, as sequenced in a study of T cells in Graves' hyperthyroidism and ophthalmopathy. Amplification of TCR beta CDR3 regions was performed using RNA transcripts as template. Initially, a first-round RT-PCR of the TCR CDR3 employed the HTBI primer set. Via MiXCR, TCRdb re-called the multiplex PCR reads, giving one row per CDR3 protein. The data hold 300,000 to 450,000 distinct CDR3 sequences, with roughly 13% observed a single time. Sequenced: blood. Every receptor here comes from a woman aged 18-29 years with Graves' hyperthyroidism.

This clonotype was counted many times. The V gene is TRBV29-1, the J gene TRBJ1-1, with unresolved D. Germline CDR1 reads SQVTM; CDR2 reads ANQGSEA. Trimming removed 5 bases at V and 3 bases at J, with 16 bases between. The CDR3 has 14 amino acids. CDR3 protein: CSVLFSGEDTEAFF. The CDR3 bases are TGCAGCGTTCTATTTAGCGGGGAAGACACTGAAGCTTTCTTT.

This chain links TRBV28 with TRBJ1-2; TRBD1 matches 8 bases. Germline loops: CDR1 MDHEN, CDR2 SYDVKM. V lost 6 bases and J lost 4; bases outside the gene matches: 4. The CDR3 is 13 amino acids. The DNA of the CDR3 is TGTGCCAGCAGGACAGGGGTTACCTATGGCTACACCTTC. Its translation: CASRTGVTYGYTF.

Ten or more counts support this clonotype. This chain joins TRBV20-1 and TRBJ2-1, with D perhaps TRBD2 (5 bases). CDR1 is DFQATT and CDR2 is SNEGSKA in the germline V gene (reference sequence). The CDR3 totals 16 residues. Trimming pared 2 bases from V and 9 bases from J, leaving 23 bases between. The CDR3 loop is CSARHPAGLSLGEQFF. The CDR3 bases are TGCAGTGCTAGACACCCCGCCGGACTGAGCCTAGGTGAGCAGTTCTTC.

The table lists this clonotype with many counts. This rearrangement joins TRBV20-1 to TRBJ2-7; D might be TRBD1 or TRBD2, each matching 5 bases. Trimming removed 6 bases from V and 4 bases from J, with 22 bases in between. The CDR3 is 15 amino acids. The germline CDR1 and CDR2 sequences are DFQATT and SNEGSKA (reference sequence). CDR3 coding DNA: TGCAGTGCCGTCGGGGACGGGACCACCCGATACGAGCAGTACTTC. Translating gives CSAVGDGTTRYEQYF.

Many counts were recorded for this clonotype. The chain employs TRBV28 and TRBJ2-7; D gene ambiguous. The CDR3 loop spans 11 amino acids. Germline V gene data show CDR1 as MDHEN and CDR2 as SYDVKM. Trimming removed 10 bases at V and 3 bases at J, with 10 bases between. The CDR3 sequence: CATNRFYEQYF. The CDR3 DNA sequence: TGTGCCACCAACAGATTCTACGAGCAGTACTTC.

This clonotype was detected ten times or more. J is TRBJ2-1 and V is TRBV4-3; D is unresolved. The CDR3 is made up of 16 amino acids. Germline V gene sequence: CDR1 LGHNA, CDR2 YSLEER. Trimming shortened V by 0 bases and J by 11 bases, and 20 bases separated the two germline ends. CDR3 coding DNA: TGCGCCAGCAGCCAAGATTTGTCGTCTCTAAACTTTAAGCAGTTCTTC. Its translation: CASSQDLSSLNFKQFF.

This clonotype was seen many times. The chain links TRBV6-2 or TRBV6-3 to TRBJ1-3; 7 bases are shared with TRBD1. CDR3 length: 14 amino acids. Losses at the gene ends were 6 bases for V and 4 bases for J; bases not matched to a gene: 6. Germline V gives CDR1 MNHEY, CDR2 SVGEGT. CDR3 sequence: CASSKSGQGNTIYF. DNA of the CDR3: TGTGCCAGCAGCAAATCGGGACAGGGAAACACCATATATTTT.

This clonotype was counted only a few times. The DNA for the CDR3 is TGTGCCAGCAGCCTCGCCTCTGGACTATTTAGGAGAGAGACCCAGTACTTC. It codes for CASSLASGLFRRETQYF. The chain couples TRBV6-1 to TRBJ2-5; D is perhaps TRBD2 (6 bases). This CDR3 spans 17 amino acids. From germline, CDR1 is MNHNS and CDR2 SASEGT. The germline V and J ends were trimmed by 6 bases and 4 bases, with 24 bases remaining between them.

The sample holds many counts of this clonotype. The chain links TRBV6-1 to TRBJ2-7; D is uncertain. The CDR3 spans 14 residues. Germline CDR1 MNHNS, CDR2 SASEGT. Trimming shortened V by 2 bases and J by 5 bases, and 13 bases separated the two germline ends. In DNA, the CDR3 is TGTGCCAGCAGTGAACTGGGCCTTTCCAACGAGCAGTACTTC. Translated: CASSELGLSNEQYF.

This clonotype was seen ten or more times. This rearrangement joins TRBV28 to TRBJ1-2; TRBD1 matches at 7 bases. V shed 6 bases, J shed 6 bases, and the junction held 4 bases outside the gene matches. CDR3 size: 12 residues. Germline V gene sequence: CDR1 MDHEN, CDR2 SYDVKM. The CDR3 nucleotides are TGTGCCAGCAGCCGACAGGGTAATGGCTACACCTTC. This sequence encodes CASSRQGNGYTF.

This clonotype was picked up a small number of times. The V gene is TRBV19, the J gene TRBJ2-1, with a weak D call TRBD1 (6 bases). Trimming cost V 4 bases and J 4 bases, with 14 bases left between them. The CDR3 sequence is 15 residues long. The V gene's germline CDR1 is LNHDA and CDR2 SQIVND (reference sequence). CDR3 nucleotide sequence: TGTGCCAGTAGTACCGGGACACAAGAATACAATGAGCAGTTCTTC. Its translation: CASSTGTQEYNEQFF.

The V gene is TRBV20-1, the J gene TRBJ2-2, with TRBD2 matching over 9 bases. The V gene end was trimmed by 6 bases and the J gene end by 3 bases; junction bases not matched to a gene: 11. The germline V gene has CDR1 DFQATT and CDR2 SNEGSKA (reference sequence). The CDR3 contains 16 residues. The DNA of the CDR3 is TGCAGTGCCGGAGACCCGACTAGCGGATACACCGGGGAGCTGTTTTTT. Protein product: CSAGDPTSGYTGELFF.

This clonotype was counted a few times. The chain carries TRBV29-1 and TRBJ2-1; 8 bases are a match to TRBD2. CDR1 is SQVTM, CDR2 ANQGSEA, per germline. V was clipped by 1 base and J by 3 bases; unmatched bases: 8. The CDR3 covers 16 residues. The CDR3 DNA sequence: TGCAGCGTTGAAGGGCTAGCGGGTATGGTCTACAATGAGCAGTTCTTC. Translating gives CSVEGLAGMVYNEQFF.

The sample holds many counts of this clonotype. The chain carries TRBV7-9 and TRBJ2-1; 12 bases are a match to TRBD2. The CDR3 runs to 15 residues. Germline V gene sequence: CDR1 SEHNR, CDR2 FQNEAQ (reference sequence). V was clipped by 5 bases and J by 5 bases; unmatched bases: 4. This CDR3 is CASSHRTSGNNEQFF. The CDR3 coding sequence is TGTGCCAGCAGCCACCGGACTAGCGGGAACAATGAGCAGTTCTTC.

This clonotype has only a few counts. CDR3 loop: CSARDLASGSYETQYF. For the CDR3, the DNA is TGCAGTGCTAGAGATCTGGCTAGCGGGAGTTATGAGACCCAGTACTTC. This chain joins TRBV20-1 and TRBJ2-5; TRBD2 matches at 10 bases. Trimming removed 0 bases from V and 5 bases from J; junction bases left unmatched: 9. The CDR3 is made up of 16 amino acids. Germline V CDR1 and CDR2: DFQATT, SNEGSKA (reference sequence).

The chain is built from TRBV9 and TRBJ2-7, with D hard to call. Per germline, CDR1 SGDLS and CDR2 YYNGEE. CDR3 length: 14 amino acids. Trimming removed 0 bases from V and 3 bases from J, with 10 bases in between. The DNA of the CDR3 is TGTGCCAGCAGCGTAGGGGGTTTGGGCTACGAGCAGTACTTC. Translating it yields CASSVGGLGYEQYF.

This clonotype was seen a few times. V gene TRBV20-1 combines with J gene TRBJ2-7; 9 bases match TRBD2. Germline assignment: CDR1 DFQATT and CDR2 SNEGSKA (reference sequence). This CDR3 has 13 amino acids. Unmatched junction bases numbered 6, after V lost 6 bases and J lost 3 bases. The CDR3 DNA reads TGCAGTGCCTCTTATAGCGGGAGCTACGAGCAGTACTTC. Its protein product is CSASYSGSYEQYF.

In this sample, this clonotype turned up a few times. The chain has TRBV19 and TRBJ2-5, with 9 bases identical to TRBD2. The CDR3 consists of 16 residues. The germline CDR1 and CDR2 sequences are LNHDA and SQIVND (reference sequence). Losses at the gene ends were 3 bases for V and 4 bases for J; bases not matched to a gene: 9. The CDR3 region has the DNA TGTGCCAGTAGTATTGGTAGCGGGAGCTTTGGAGAGACCCAGTACTTC. Protein product: CASSIGSGSFGETQYF.

The V and J genes are TRBV2 and TRBJ1-2; D not certain. This CDR3 comprises 13 residues. Germline V gene lookup returns CDR1 SNHLY and CDR2 FYNNEI. Trimming took 2 bases from V and 1 from J, leaving 5 bases between them. CDR3: CASSENLNYGYTF. The CDR3 DNA follows: TGTGCCAGCAGTGAAAACCTTAACTATGGCTACACCTTC. The complete variable domain, with remaining parts taken from reference TRBV2 and TRBJ1-2, reads EPEVTQTPSHQVTQMGQEVILRCVPISNHLYFYWYRQILGQKVEFLVSFYNNEISEKSEIFDDQFSVERPDGSNFTLKIRSTKLEDSAMYFCASSENLNYGYTFGSGTRLTVV.

The chain uses TRBV9 and TRBJ2-2; D not resolved. Trimming stripped 0 bases from V and 7 bases from J, with 4 bases between. Germline V gene sequence: CDR1 SGDLS, CDR2 YYNGEE. The CDR3 spans 12 residues. DNA of the CDR3: TGTGCCAGCAGCGTAGCCTACGGGGAGCTGTTTTTT. Encoded protein: CASSVAYGELFF.

This clonotype was seen many times. The V and J genes are TRBV4-2 and TRBJ1-2, with 7 positions matching TRBD1. This CDR3 spans 16 amino acids. V trimming: 0 bases; J trimming: 3 bases; junction bases outside the gene matches: 7. Germline-derived CDR1 and CDR2 are LGHNA and YNFKEQ. The CDR3 reads CASSQDRQGGYYGYTF. The CDR3 DNA is TGTGCCAGCAGCCAAGATCGGCAGGGGGGATACTATGGCTACACCTTC.

This clonotype was seen repeatedly, ten times or more. The chain uses TRBV18 and TRBJ2-2; no reliable D call. The CDR3 is 15 residues long. Germline V gives CDR1 KGHSH, CDR2 LQKENI. Deletions cut 3 bases from V and 0 bases from J, with 8 bases between. CDR3 in amino acids: CASSPVLSNTGELFF. The CDR3 coding sequence is TGTGCCAGCTCACCGGTATTATCGAACACCGGGGAGCTGTTTTTT. Complete variable domain (other parts from reference TRBV18 and TRBJ2-2): NAGVMQNPRHLVRRRGQEARLRCSPMKGHSHVYWYRQLPEEGLKFMVYLQKENIIDESGMPKERFSAEFPKEGPSILRIQQVVRGDSAAYFCASSPVLSNTGELFFGEGSRLTVL.

The chain has TRBV11-2 and TRBJ2-4, with 9 nucleotides matching TRBD2. CDR3 length equals 19 residues. The germline CDR1 and CDR2 sequences are SGHAT and FQNNGV. With 5 bases clipped from V and 1 base from J, the junction kept 15 bases outside the gene matches. The DNA of the CDR3 is TGTGCCAGCAGCCAAGGGGCTAGCGGGGCCCCTGGGGCCAAAAACATTCAGTACTTC. Translating it yields CASSQGASGAPGAKNIQYF.

J is TRBJ2-2 and V is TRBV25-1; D may be TRBD2 (7 bases). The germline V gene encodes CDR1 MGHDK and CDR2 SYGVNS. V lost 3 bases and J lost 0, with 11 bases in between. The CDR3 runs to 16 residues. CDR3 DNA: TGTGCCAGCAGTGAGAGAGGGGGGGCGAACACCGGGGAGCTGTTTTTT. It translates to CASSERGGANTGELFF.

This clonotype occurred many times. V is TRBV28 and J is TRBJ1-5; D ambiguous. The V end lost 3 bases, the J end lost 7 bases, and 13 bases lay between the germline ends. The V gene's germline CDR1 is MDHEN and CDR2 SYDVKM. CDR3 length equals 14 residues. The CDR3 sequence is CASSFGDNQQPQHF. The DNA of the CDR3 is TGTGCCAGCAGTTTCGGAGACAATCAACAGCCCCAGCATTTT.

This clonotype was detected a few times. V usage is TRBV20-1 and J usage is TRBJ2-2; 10 bases match TRBD1. The J segment lost 6 bases and the V segment lost 5 bases, leaving 9 bases of the junction unmatched. CDR3 length equals 15 residues. The germline CDR1 and CDR2 sequences are DFQATT and SNEGSKA (reference sequence). CDR3 coding DNA: TGCAGTGCTTCGATTTTGGGACAGGGGTCCGGGGAGCTGTTTTTT. It yields the protein CSASILGQGSGELFF.

Many counts were recorded for this clonotype. The chain combines TRBV2 with TRBJ1-4; 7 bases match TRBD1. Germline-derived CDR1 and CDR2 are SNHLY and FYNNEI. The CDR3 is made up of 13 amino acids. After removal of 2 bases from V and 8 bases from J, the junction contained 2 bases not matched to a gene. CDR3 in DNA: TGTGCCAGCAGTGAACAGGGGGAAGAAAAACTGTTTTTT. Protein product: CASSEQGEEKLFF.

Ten or more counts support this clonotype. V gene TRBV28 combines with J gene TRBJ2-5; D unclear. CDR1 is MDHEN, CDR2 SYDVKM, per germline. CDR3 length equals 13 residues. Trimming removed 4 bases from V and 5 bases from J, with 11 bases in between. This chain's CDR3 is CASSSASMETQYF. The CDR3 DNA reads as TGTGCCAGCAGTTCGGCGAGTATGGAGACCCAGTACTTC. Supplemented by reference TRBV28 and TRBJ2-5, the full variable domain reads DVKVTQSSRYLVKRTGEKVFLECVQDMDHENMFWYRQDPGLGLRLIYFSYDVKMKEKGDIPEGYSVSREKKERFSLILESASTNQTSMYLCASSSASMETQYFGPGTRLLVL.